This T cell receptor beta chain was recorded in a study of blood T cell repertoires in COVID-19. Study information: Spain, Italy and the United States supplied samples that represented acute and convalescent COVID-19. Nucleic acid was either cDNA or gDNA, and it came from T cells, B-cell-depleted T cells, or PBMCs.

Source study methods: How many nucleated cells were present was estimated from reference gene primer amplification. Here immunoSEQ multiplex PCR was the method, and the copy in TCRdb shows in-frame clones only, minus some. That table is the source of V, J and clone size, and D and trimming were worked out from the DNA. Here the sample spans 140,000 or so clones, approximately 89% being singletons. The V gene lost 5 bases and the J gene lost 2 bases, with 6 bases spanning the gap. The CDR3 covers 12 residues. The germline V gene encodes CDR1 WSHSY and CDR2 SAAADI. Sequenced material: peripheral blood. This TCR derives from a man between 60 and 75 years old with active or convalescent COVID-19. This chain joins TRBV10-2 and TRBJ1-2, with a possible D match to TRBD1 (6 bases). Written as DNA, the CDR3 is TGCGCCAGCAGTACAGGGAACTATGGCTACACCTTC. Protein product: CASSTGNYGYTF.